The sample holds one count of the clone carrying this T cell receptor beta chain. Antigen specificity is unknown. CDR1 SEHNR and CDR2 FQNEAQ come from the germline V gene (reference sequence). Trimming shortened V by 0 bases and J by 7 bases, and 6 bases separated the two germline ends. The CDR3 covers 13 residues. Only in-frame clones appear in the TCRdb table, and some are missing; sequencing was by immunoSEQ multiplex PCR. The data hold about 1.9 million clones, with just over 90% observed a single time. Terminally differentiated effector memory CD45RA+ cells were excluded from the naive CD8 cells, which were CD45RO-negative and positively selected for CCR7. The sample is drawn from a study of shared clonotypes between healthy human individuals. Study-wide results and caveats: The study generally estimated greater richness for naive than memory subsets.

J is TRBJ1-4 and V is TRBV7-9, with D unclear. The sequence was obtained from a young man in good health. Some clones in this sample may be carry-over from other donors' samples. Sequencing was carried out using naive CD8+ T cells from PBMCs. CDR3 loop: CASSLAGSEKLFF. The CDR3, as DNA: TGTGCCAGCAGCTTAGCCGGGAGTGAAAAACTGTTTTTT.